The next 7 T cell receptor beta chains were all read from a single sample in a study of graft-versus-host responses after intestinal transplantation. Measured with immunoSEQ multiplex PCR; TCRdb has only the in-frame clones, and not every one. The sample lists some 80,000 clones, approximately 90% occurring once. Their antigens are not known. Sequenced here: unstimulated CD8+ T cells sorted from spleen or lymph node cells, sampled before transplant. The source of these receptors is a human donor who was the organ donor for an intestinal transplant.

The CDR3 DNA is TGTGCCAGCAGTTTTTTAGGCGGGAGGCCCTCCTACAATGAGCAGTTCTTC. As protein: CASSFLGGRPSYNEQFF. The chain has TRBV27 and TRBJ2-1, with TRBD2 matching over 8 bases. CDR1 is MNHEY, CDR2 SMNVEV, per germline (reference sequence). V shed 3 bases and J 0 bases; nucleotides not matched to a gene: 7. The CDR3 has 17 amino acids.

This clone was counted between two and nine times. The rearrangement joins TRBV27 to TRBJ2-5; D unclear. The CDR3 is 15 residues long. Looked up from germline, CDR1 is MNHEY and CDR2 is SMNVEV (reference sequence). Trimming took off 3 bases at V and 2 bases at J, with 13 bases between the two ends. The CDR3: CASSFLSNLQETQYF. The CDR3 DNA reads as TGTGCCAGCAGTTTTCTGTCTAATCTACAAGAGACCCAGTACTTC.

The chain carries TRBV7-9 and TRBJ1-1; D unclear. This CDR3 comprises 13 residues. From germline, CDR1 is SEHNR and CDR2 FQNEAQ (reference sequence). V was pared by 5 bases and J by 2 bases, with 9 bases between. The CDR3 coding sequence is TGTGCCAGCAGCGGCAGAAATAACACTGAAGCTTTCTTT. Amino acid sequence: CASSGRNNTEAFF. The whole variable domain, filled in from reference TRBV7-9 and TRBJ1-1, reads DTGVSQNPRHKITKRGQNVTFRCDPISEHNRLYWYRQTLGQGPEFLTYFQNEAQLEKSRLLSDRFSAERPKGSFSTLEIQRTEQGDSAMYLCASSGRNNTEAFFGQGTRLTVV.

This clone was recorded once. The rearrangement uses TRBV27 and TRBJ2-2; D possibly corresponds to TRBD1 (5 bases). The V and J ends lost 1 base and 5 bases respectively, with 11 bases between them. The CDR3 is 15 amino acids. The V gene's germline CDR1 is MNHEY and CDR2 SMNVEV (reference sequence). CDR3 sequence (DNA): TGTGCCAGCAGTTTATTTTCAGGGTGGACCGGGGAGCTGTTTTTT. Protein: CASSLFSGWTGELFF.

V gene TRBV7-2 combines with J gene TRBJ1-3; D gene uncertain. Germline lookup yields CDR1 SGHTA and CDR2 FQGNSA. V lost 1 base and J lost 10, with 8 bases in between. The CDR3 length is 12 residues. CDR3 in amino acids: CASSLGPFTIYF. CDR3 nucleotides: TGTGCCAGCAGCTTAGGCCCATTTACCATATATTTT.

The chain's CDR3 is CASSSWRGRETQYF. The DNA of the CDR3 is TGTGCCAGCAGCTCTTGGCGGGGGAGAGAGACCCAGTACTTC. The genes are TRBV11-2 and TRBJ2-5, with 7 bases that match TRBD2. The CDR3 sequence is 14 residues long. In germline, CDR1 is SGHAT, CDR2 FQNNGV. J was trimmed by 4 bases and V by 4 bases; bases with no gene match: 6.

CDR3 sequence: CASSQQAGGHTDTQYF. For the CDR3, the DNA is TGCGCCAGCAGCCAGCAGGCGGGGGGGCACACAGATACGCAGTATTTT. V is TRBV4-1 and J is TRBJ2-3; TRBD2 matches 9 bases. The J segment lost 2 bases and the V segment lost 3 bases, leaving 6 bases of the junction unmatched. The CDR3 runs to 16 residues. Germline values: CDR1 MGHRA, CDR2 YSYEKL.